What follows are 30 T cell receptor beta chains derived from one specimen sequenced in a study of T cell responses to AZD1222 COVID-19 vaccine. TCRdb's table, derived via immunoSEQ multiplex PCR, lists solely in-frame clones and lacks some. The sample lists some 180,000 clones; approximately 92% were seen once. The starting material was peripheral blood, obtained 28 days after the second dose of the MenACWY control vaccine. These TCRs come from an adult who received the MenACWY meningococcal vaccine as a control.

The chain employs TRBV7-2 and TRBJ1-5; a weak D match, TRBD1 (6 bases). V was clipped by 6 bases and J by 3 bases, with 12 bases between them. The CDR3 contains 14 residues. The germline V gene has CDR1 SGHTA and CDR2 FQGNSA. The DNA of the CDR3 is TGTGCCAGCAGTCCAGGGGCGCTCAATCAGCCCCAGCATTTT. Translation: CASSPGALNQPQHF.

Comments on this clone: Other DNA sequences in the same sample also yield this CDR3. This CDR3 is CASSFGTGGRNEQFF. CDR3 nucleotides: TGTGCCAGCAGTTTCGGGACAGGGGGTAGGAATGAGCAGTTCTTC. This chain links TRBV27 with TRBJ2-1; 11 positions agree with TRBD1. Losses at the gene ends were 3 bases for V and 7 bases for J; bases not matched to a gene: 5. The CDR3 is 15 amino acids. Germline V lookup: CDR1 MNHEY, CDR2 SMNVEV (reference sequence).

The chain combines TRBV6-5 with TRBJ1-2; weak D call: TRBD1 (6 bases). Trimming pared 5 bases from V and 8 bases from J, leaving 15 bases between. CDR1 is MNHEY, CDR2 SVGAGI, per germline. The CDR3 covers 13 residues. For the CDR3, the DNA is TGTGCCAGCAGTCGGACAGCCCGATGGGGCTACACCTTC. It is translated as CASSRTARWGYTF.

Notes on this clone: Other nucleotide sequences from this sample produce the same CDR3. The chain links TRBV20-1 to TRBJ1-2, with D perhaps TRBD1 (5 bases). The CDR3 is made up of 11 amino acids. Germline values: CDR1 DFQATT, CDR2 SNEGSKA (reference sequence). Trimming cost V 5 bases and J 3 bases, with 7 bases left between them. The CDR3: CSAGGDYGYTF. CDR3 sequence (DNA): TGCAGTGCTGGGGGGGACTATGGCTACACCTTC.

J is TRBJ2-2 and V is TRBV6-5; D gene uncertain. The CDR3 contains 15 residues. From germline, CDR1 is MNHEY and CDR2 SVGAGI. The V gene lost 3 bases and the J gene lost 0 bases, with 8 bases spanning the gap. CDR3: CASSYLGTNTGELFF. The CDR3 DNA reads as TGTGCCAGCAGTTATTTGGGGACGAACACCGGGGAGCTGTTTTTT.

V usage is TRBV7-2 and J usage is TRBJ1-2; TRBD1 might be the D (6 bases). Germline V gene lookup returns CDR1 SGHTA and CDR2 FQGNSA. Trimming stripped 2 bases from V and 0 bases from J, with 16 bases between. The CDR3 totals 17 residues. The CDR3 loop reads CASSLSLGGTTNYGYTF. The CDR3 coding sequence is TGTGCCAGCAGCTTATCCCTGGGTGGGACAACTAACTATGGCTACACCTTC.

V and J are TRBV7-2 and TRBJ1-4; no firm D call. V was cut by 3 bases and J by 4 bases, with 12 bases left in between. Germline CDR1 SGHTA, CDR2 FQGNSA. The CDR3 is 15 residues long. CDR3 bases: TGTGCCAGCAGCTTTTATGACGGCTATAATGAAAAACTGTTTTTT. Translating gives CASSFYDGYNEKLFF.

J is TRBJ1-1 and V is TRBV5-6; no clear D. V was pared by 1 base and J by 4 bases, with 11 bases between. Per the germline V gene, CDR1 is SGHDT and CDR2 is YYEEEE. This CDR3 region has 14 residues. Written as DNA, the CDR3 is TGTGCCAGCAGCTTGAGGTCTGGAGTCACTGAAGCTTTCTTT. Translated: CASSLRSGVTEAFF.

The chain couples TRBV3-1 (or the pseudogene TRBV3-2) to TRBJ1-4; unclear D gene. This CDR3 is built from 13 residues. CDR1 is LGHDT, CDR2 YNNKEL, per germline (reference sequence). Trimming pared 5 bases from V and 8 bases from J, leaving 12 bases between. This CDR3 reads CASSAELDEKLFF. CDR3 in DNA: TGTGCCAGCAGCGCCGAGTTGGACGAAAAACTGTTTTTT.

This clone was found a few times. The rearrangement links TRBV19 to TRBJ1-2, with D perhaps matching TRBD1 (5 bases). The CDR3 has 15 residues. Germline CDR1 is LNHDA and CDR2 is SQIVND (reference sequence). Trimming removed 3 bases from V and 3 bases from J, with 14 bases in between. The CDR3 loop reads CASSIRPGIDYGYTF. The DNA for the CDR3 is TGTGCCAGTAGTATCAGGCCAGGGATTGACTATGGCTACACCTTC.

V usage is TRBV9 and J usage is TRBJ2-5; TRBD1 might be the D (5 bases). Trimming left V 4 bases short and J 5 bases short, with 15 bases between. CDR1 and CDR2 (germline): SGDLS, YYNGEE. The CDR3 contains 14 residues. CDR3: CASSPRVGFETQYF. The DNA of the CDR3 is TGTGCCAGCAGCCCCAGGGTAGGATTCGAGACCCAGTACTTC. Full variable domain (outside the CDR3, taken from reference TRBV9 and TRBJ2-5): DSGVTQTPKHLITATGQRVTLRCSPRSGDLSVYWYQQSLDQGLQFLIQYYNGEERAKGNILERFSAQQFPDLHSELNLSSLELGDSALYFCASSPRVGFETQYFGPGTRLLVL.

This chain links TRBV6-5 with TRBJ2-1, with TRBD1 matching over 10 bases. J was trimmed by 7 bases and V by 8 bases; bases with no gene match: 2. This CDR3 has 12 amino acids. Germline values: CDR1 MNHEY, CDR2 SVGAGI. Here the CDR3 reads CASRQGANEQFF. The CDR3 nucleotides are TGTGCCAGCCGACAGGGGGCGAATGAGCAGTTCTTC.

The chain is built from TRBV7-2 and TRBJ2-5; D is perhaps TRBD2 (5 bases). The germline V and J ends were trimmed by 5 bases and 4 bases, with 11 bases remaining between them. CDR3 length equals 13 residues. Germline V gives CDR1 SGHTA, CDR2 FQGNSA. The CDR3 nucleotides are TGTGCCAGCAGCCCGGGGAAGGGAGAGACCCAGTACTTC. Its translation is CASSPGKGETQYF. The variable domain in full, with the rest retrieved from reference TRBV7-2 and TRBJ2-5, is GAGVSQSPSNKVTEKGKDVELRCDPISGHTALYWYRQSLGQGLEFLIYFQGNSAPDKSGLPSDRFSAERTGGSVSTLTIQRTQQEDSAVYLCASSPGKGETQYFGPGTRLLVL.

J is TRBJ1-1 and V is TRBV27; D not resolved. V shed 3 bases and J shed 1 base, with 9 bases lying between them. This CDR3 has 14 residues. Germline V lookup: CDR1 MNHEY, CDR2 SMNVEV (reference sequence). The CDR3, as DNA: TGTGCCAGCAGTTTTTTTACGGGGAACACTGAAGCTTTCTTT. It is translated as CASSFFTGNTEAFF.

The V call is TRBV5-4, the J call TRBJ2-7; D remains ambiguous. V was trimmed by 4 bases and J by 7 bases, leaving 21 bases between them. The CDR3 runs to 15 residues. CDR1 SGHNT and CDR2 YYREEE come from the germline V gene (reference sequence). CDR3 sequence (DNA): TGTGCCAGCAGCCTGCCGGGTGACTGGCGAAGGGAGCAGTACTTC. Its protein product is CASSLPGDWRREQYF. The whole variable domain, remainder taken from reference TRBV5-4 and TRBJ2-7, is ETGVTQSPTHLIKTRGQQVTLRCSSQSGHNTVSWYQQALGQGPQFIFQYYREEENGRGNFPPRFSGLQFPNYSSELNVNALELDDSALYLCASSLPGDWRREQYFGPGTRLTVT.

This CDR3 is CASSELQRSYNEQFF. In DNA, the CDR3 is TGTGCCAGCAGTGAATTACAGCGTTCCTACAATGAGCAGTTCTTC. The chain combines TRBV25-1 with TRBJ2-1; D unresolved. In germline, CDR1 is MGHDK, CDR2 SYGVNS. V was cut by 1 base and J by 1 base, with 8 bases left in between. The CDR3 is made up of 15 amino acids. Drawing the rest from reference TRBV25-1 and TRBJ2-1, the complete variable domain is EADIYQTPRYLVIGTGKKITLECSQTMGHDKMYWYQQDPGMELHLIHYSYGVNSTEKGDLSSESTVSRIRTEHFPLTLESARPSHTSQYLCASSELQRSYNEQFFGPGTRLTVL.

The chain employs TRBV28 and TRBJ1-5, with 9 bases fitting TRBD1. V shed 3 bases, J shed 1 base, and the junction held 4 bases outside the gene matches. The CDR3 totals 16 residues. Germline CDR1 MDHEN, CDR2 SYDVKM. The DNA of the CDR3 is TGTGCCAGCAGTTTCCCCGGACAGGGGAGCAATCAGCCCCAGCATTTT. Translation gives CASSFPGQGSNQPQHF. The whole variable domain, remainder taken from reference TRBV28 and TRBJ1-5, is DVKVTQSSRYLVKRTGEKVFLECVQDMDHENMFWYRQDPGLGLRLIYFSYDVKMKEKGDIPEGYSVSREKKERFSLILESASTNQTSMYLCASSFPGQGSNQPQHFGDGTRLSIL.

The V call is TRBV11-2, the J call TRBJ1-1, with D perhaps TRBD1 (5 bases). V gave up 5 bases and J gave up 1 base, with 8 bases separating them. The CDR3 loop spans 13 amino acids. Germline V gene sequence: CDR1 SGHAT, CDR2 FQNNGV. Written as DNA, the CDR3 is TGTGCCAGCAGCATGACAGCGAACACTGAAGCTTTCTTT. Protein: CASSMTANTEAFF.

This chain joins TRBV29-1 and TRBJ1-2; maybe TRBD1 (5 bases). This CDR3 spans 13 amino acids. V lost 1 base to trimming and J lost 3 bases, with 9 bases between them. Germline V gene lookup returns CDR1 SQVTM and CDR2 ANQGSEA. The CDR3 protein is CSVEGGGDYGYTF. The CDR3 region has the DNA TGCAGCGTTGAAGGGGGGGGAGACTATGGCTACACCTTC.

The chain couples TRBV7-8 to TRBJ1-6; D unresolved. Trimming left V 7 bases short and J 0 bases short, with 10 bases between. This CDR3 comprises 15 residues. Germline V CDR1 and CDR2: SGHVS, FQNEAQ. CDR3 nucleotide sequence: TGTGCCAGCACCGACGGGAGCTCCTATAATTCACCCCTCCACTTT. Translation: CASTDGSSYNSPLHF.

The V and J genes are TRBV30 and TRBJ1-6; D not resolved. The CDR3 has 13 residues. Germline V gene lookup returns CDR1 GTSNPN and CDR2 SVGIG (reference sequence). V lost 8 bases and J 2 bases, leaving 10 bases between the germline ends. CDR3 residues: CALTRAYNSPLHF. The CDR3 DNA reads TGTGCCCTAACGAGGGCCTATAATTCACCCCTCCACTTT.

The genes are TRBV20-1 and TRBJ2-3; D is unclear. CDR1 and CDR2 from the germline V gene are DFQATT and SNEGSKA (reference sequence). Trimming left V 5 bases short and J 3 bases short, with 3 bases between. The CDR3 consists of 10 residues. CDR3 DNA sequence: TGCAGTGCTCCGACAGATACGCAGTATTTT. It translates to CSAPTDTQYF.

V gene TRBV7-2 combines with J gene TRBJ2-5, with unresolved D. Germline values: CDR1 SGHTA, CDR2 FQGNSA. Trimming shortened V by 2 bases and J by 2 bases, and 9 bases separated the two germline ends. CDR3 size: 14 residues. CDR3 protein: CASSLSALQETQYF. CDR3 sequence (DNA): TGTGCCAGCAGCTTATCGGCACTTCAAGAGACCCAGTACTTC.

This chain links TRBV3-1 (or the pseudogene TRBV3-2) with TRBJ2-3, with 7 positions matching TRBD1. This CDR3 is built from 16 residues. Germline CDR1 is LGHDT and CDR2 is YNNKEL (reference sequence). Trimming cost V 6 bases and J 0 bases; bases outside gene matches: 9. The CDR3 protein is CASSRSWDSSTDTQYF. In DNA, the CDR3 is TGTGCCAGCAGTCGATCCTGGGACAGTAGCACAGATACGCAGTATTTT.

The chain joins TRBV10-3 to TRBJ1-1; no clear D gene. Trimming pared 6 bases from V and 3 bases from J, leaving 5 bases between. The CDR3 contains 11 residues. Germline CDR1 reads ENHRY; CDR2 reads SYGVKD. CDR3 nucleotides: TGTGCCATCAGAGAAGACACTGAAGCTTTCTTT. Translated, it gives CAIREDTEAFF.

CDR3 coding DNA: TGTGCCAGCAGTGAGAGAGCTGTTGAGCAGTTCTTC. It is translated as CASSERAVEQFF. This chain joins TRBV28 and TRBJ2-1; D uncertain. This CDR3 is built from 12 residues. V was shortened by 5 bases and J by 9 bases, with 11 bases between the two germline ends. Germline V gives CDR1 MDHEN, CDR2 SYDVKM.

This rearrangement joins TRBV6-5 to TRBJ2-5, with 7 bases aligning to TRBD1. This CDR3 is built from 14 residues. Per the germline V gene, CDR1 is MNHEY and CDR2 is SVGAGI. Trimming cost V 7 bases and J 1 base; bases outside gene matches: 6. The CDR3 nucleotides read TGTGCCAGCATCACCGACAGGGTCCAAGAGACCCAGTACTTC. Protein sequence: CASITDRVQETQYF.

The rearrangement links TRBV6-6 to TRBJ1-4, with a weak D call TRBD1 (5 bases). This CDR3 is 15 amino acids long. Germline V gives CDR1 MNHNY, CDR2 SVGAGI (reference sequence). V dropped 6 bases and J dropped 6 bases, with 17 bases sitting between them. The CDR3 here is CASSPERGAYEKLFF. DNA for the CDR3: TGTGCCAGCAGCCCAGAGAGGGGAGCGTATGAAAAACTGTTTTTT.

The CDR3 sequence is CASSQGQLFSGNTIYF. The DNA of the CDR3 is TGTGCCAGCAGCCAAGGTCAGCTTTTCTCTGGAAACACCATATATTTT. The chain is built from TRBV3-1 (or the pseudogene TRBV3-2) and TRBJ1-3, with D hard to call. This CDR3 is built from 16 residues. Germline CDR1 and CDR2: LGHDT and YNNKEL (reference sequence). V was clipped by 1 base and J by 0 bases, with 10 bases between them.

This clone appeared once. The CDR3 DNA reads as TGTGCCAGCAGCCAAGATGGAGGGCGTGGAGAAGCTTTCTTT. Translating gives CASSQDGGRGEAFF. The chain recombines TRBV3-1 (or the pseudogene TRBV3-2) with TRBJ1-1; D is unresolved. CDR3 length equals 14 residues. CDR1 LGHDT and CDR2 YNNKEL come from the germline V gene (reference sequence). Deletions cut 0 bases from V and 8 bases from J, with 13 bases between.